These 15 T cell receptor beta chains came from one sample sequenced in a study of blood T cell repertoires in COVID-19. The method was immunoSEQ multiplex PCR; TCRdb's version includes in-frame clones alone and lacks a portion of them. The sample holds 140,000 or so clones, approximately 89% seen once. The source material was peripheral blood. These receptor sequences come from a human donor in a cohort sampled during active COVID-19.

V usage is TRBV7-6 and J usage is TRBJ2-5; tentative D call: TRBD2 (5 bases). The CDR3 has 15 amino acids. The V end lost 1 base, the J end lost 3 bases, and 12 bases lay between the germline ends. Germline V CDR1 and CDR2: SGHVS, FNYEAQ. CDR3 region: CASSLVFGNEETQYF. CDR3 sequence (DNA): TGTGCCAGCAGCTTAGTTTTCGGGAACGAAGAGACCCAGTACTTC.

The J gene is TRBJ2-5, the V gene TRBV27, with D tentatively TRBD2 (6 bases). The CDR3 length is 14 residues. V was shortened by 3 bases and J by 2 bases, with 10 bases between the two germline ends. The V gene's germline CDR1 is MNHEY and CDR2 SMNVEV (reference sequence). In DNA, the CDR3 is TGTGCCAGCAGTTTGGTAGGGACTCAAGAGACCCAGTACTTC. This sequence encodes CASSLVGTQETQYF.

V gene TRBV5-1 combines with J gene TRBJ2-7; 9 nucleotides align to TRBD1. Trimming took 4 bases from V and 5 from J; bases not matched to a gene: 1. Germline V gives CDR1 SGHRS, CDR2 YFSETQ. This CDR3 is 12 amino acids long. CDR3 DNA: TGCGCCAGCAGCGGGGACAGGGACGAGCAGTACTTC. Translated, it gives CASSGDRDEQYF.

The V call is TRBV19, the J call TRBJ2-1; maybe TRBD2 (5 bases). V was cut by 4 bases and J by 0 bases, with 10 bases left in between. The CDR3 contains 15 residues. Germline assignment: CDR1 LNHDA and CDR2 SQIVND (reference sequence). The CDR3 DNA is TGTGCCAGTAGTAGCTTCGGGGACTCCTACAATGAGCAGTTCTTC. It specifies CASSSFGDSYNEQFF. The whole variable domain, filled in from reference TRBV19 and TRBJ2-1, reads DGGITQSPKYLFRKEGQNVTLSCEQNLNHDAMYWYRQDPGQGLRLIYYSQIVNDFQKGDIAEGYSVSREKKESFPLTVTSAQKNPTAFYLCASSSFGDSYNEQFFGPGTRLTVL.

The rearrangement links TRBV27 to TRBJ2-2; TRBD1 is a possible D gene (5 bases). Trimming removed 5 bases at V and 3 bases at J, with 13 bases between. The CDR3 sequence is 15 residues long. Germline CDR1 MNHEY, CDR2 SMNVEV (reference sequence). Written as DNA, the CDR3 is TGTGCCAGCAGTCCGACAGCCTCGTACACCGGGGAGCTGTTTTTT. This translates into CASSPTASYTGELFF.

The gene calls are TRBV5-6 and TRBJ2-2; D might be TRBD1 (5 bases). Germline assignment: CDR1 SGHDT and CDR2 YYEEEE. The CDR3 covers 16 residues. Deletions cut 0 bases from V and 10 bases from J, with 19 bases between. The CDR3: CASSLVGPPGSEELFF. CDR3 sequence (DNA): TGTGCCAGCAGCTTGGTGGGGCCCCCGGGCTCGGAGGAGCTGTTTTTT.

This clone came up once. This chain links TRBV9 with TRBJ2-4; 9 bases map to TRBD2. The V gene's germline CDR1 is SGDLS and CDR2 YYNGEE. CDR3 length equals 14 residues. V trimming: 3 bases; J trimming: 6 bases; junction bases outside the gene matches: 4. The CDR3 DNA sequence: TGTGCCAGCAGCGCTGAGACTAGCGGAAACATTCAGTACTTC. Its protein product is CASSAETSGNIQYF.

The chain links TRBV13 to TRBJ1-1, with 7 positions matching TRBD1. The CDR3 runs 14 residues. Trimming at V came to 3 bases and at J to 5 bases, leaving 6 bases not matched to a gene. Germline assignment: CDR1 PRHDT and CDR2 FYEKMQ (reference sequence). For the CDR3, the DNA is TGTGCCAGCAGCTTTGGTAGCAGGGGGACTGAAGCTTTCTTT. Translation gives CASSFGSRGTEAFF.

The chain combines TRBV7-2 with TRBJ2-4; D not certain. This CDR3 has 15 residues. CDR1 is SGHTA, CDR2 FQGNSA, per germline. The V and J ends lost 1 base and 3 bases respectively, with 10 bases between them. The chain's CDR3 is CASSLDLRRKNIQYF. The DNA of the CDR3 is TGTGCCAGCAGCTTAGACTTGAGGCGCAAAAACATTCAGTACTTC.

The chain joins TRBV18 to TRBJ1-4; TRBD1 aligns across 11 bases. Trimming at V came to 0 bases and at J to 3 bases, leaving 6 bases not matched to a gene. This CDR3 has 18 amino acids. Germline lookup yields CDR1 KGHSH and CDR2 LQKENI. The DNA of the CDR3 is TGTGCCAGCTCACCACCTTTCGGACAGGGGGCTCCTAATGAAAAACTGTTTTTT. This codes for CASSPPFGQGAPNEKLFF.

The genes are TRBV13 and TRBJ2-7, with D uncertain. In germline, CDR1 is PRHDT, CDR2 FYEKMQ (reference sequence). This CDR3 has 12 residues. Trimming removed 5 bases from V and 4 bases from J, with 9 bases in between. CDR3 protein: CASSPGRYEQYF. The DNA of the CDR3 is TGTGCCAGCAGCCCCGGTAGATACGAGCAGTACTTC.

The chain is built from TRBV7-3 and TRBJ2-1; D is perhaps TRBD1 (5 bases). The V gene's germline CDR1 is SGHTA and CDR2 FQGTGA. This CDR3 has 17 residues. V shed 1 base and J shed 4 bases, with 17 bases lying between them. This CDR3 is CASSLNPRQGGYNEQFF. The DNA of the CDR3 is TGTGCCAGCAGCTTAAATCCCCGGCAGGGTGGGTACAATGAGCAGTTCTTC.

V usage is TRBV5-7 and J usage is TRBJ1-5; the D is unclear. TRBV5-7 is flagged as an ORF with uncertain function. The CDR3 covers 13 residues. Trimming cost V 6 bases and J 7 bases, with 14 bases left between them. The CDR3 DNA reads TGTGCCAGCACCTACAACCCGGGACAGCCCCAGCATTTT. It is translated as CASTYNPGQPQHF.

CDR3 region: CASLRGGFTDTQYF. In DNA, the CDR3 is TGTGCCAGCTTGCGGGGGGGATTCACAGATACGCAGTATTTT. The rearrangement joins TRBV7-9 to TRBJ2-3, with 9 nucleotides matching TRBD2. V shed 8 bases, J shed 2 bases, and the junction held 5 bases outside the gene matches. The CDR3 consists of 14 residues. The germline gives CDR1 SEHNR, CDR2 FQNEAQ (reference sequence).

The gene calls are TRBV7-6 and TRBJ1-1; TRBD1 agrees at 7 bases. The V and J ends lost 5 bases and 4 bases, in that order; junction bases with no gene match: 4. The germline V gene has CDR1 SGHVS and CDR2 FNYEAQ. This CDR3 region has 13 residues. CDR3 in amino acids: CASSLGGRTEAFF. The CDR3 bases are TGTGCCAGCAGCCTAGGGGGCCGCACTGAAGCTTTCTTT.